The subject of this entry is one TCR beta chain. Its antigen remains unidentified. No base quality values were provided; no much bigger clone lies one nucleotide off. From the cysteine up to the phenylalanine, the CDR3 has a length of 19 residues. Only the CDR3 DNA is retained, 57 bases long and in frame from the first base. CDR1 MNHEY and CDR2 SVGAGI are derived from the germline V gene. Trimming costs V 2 bases and J 8 bases, and their ends lie 30 bases apart. This sample is part of a study of regulatory and conventional T cells in breast cancer (dated by TCRdb to between 2014 and 2017). Library method: PCR. TCRdb shows the sequencer as 454 GS FLX Titanium. Clones were called with MiXCR by TCRdb after fastp trimmed the public reads at Q25, and only in-frame beta chains were retained. Each CDR3 protein appears once, grouped with its most common genes and DNA. The sample contains 650 to 850 distinct CDR3 sequences, around 30% of them found a single time. The top ten clonotypes cover roughly 13% of the sample.

The receptor's source is a female donor with breast cancer. The sequencing sample was made of regulatory T cells from blood. The rearranged segments are TRBV6-5 and TRBJ1-1; TRBD1 is a weak D gene call, 6 bases matching. CDR3 protein: CASSYIVRTGKTLNQEAFF. The base sequence is TGTGCCAGCAGTTACATCGTACGAACAGGGAAGACCCTTAACCAGGAAGCTTTCTTT.